Reported below is one T cell receptor (beta chain). What it binds is not known. The data are from a study of cytomegalovirus exposure and HLA in healthy donors. Study results and limitations: Roughly uniform depth of sequencing across donors was assumed in presence/absence analyses. Three CMV-associated chains were confirmed in vitro to be specific for CMV antigens. A later analysis found TCR association rates differed by HLA locus, highest for DRB1 and lowest for HLA-C.

The PCR contained 60 Vbeta and 13 Jbeta primers. Clones were sequenced by immunoSEQ multiplex PCR, and TCRdb holds only the in-frame ones, with some missing. The data contain over 150,000 clones, 73% of them singletons. V trimming: 2 bases; J trimming: 7 bases; junction bases outside the gene matches: 6. In germline, CDR1 is ENHRY, CDR2 SYGVKD. CDR3 length equals 16 residues. Each donor's status was that of a healthy bone marrow donor. The sample was PBMCs. The TCR comes from a woman younger than 30 in good health and CMV-seropositive. The rearrangement joins TRBV10-3 to TRBJ1-6, with TRBD1 matching over 9 bases. CDR3 DNA: TGTGCCATCAGTGAGGGAACAGGGGGCCGGAATTCACCCCTCCACTTT. Translation: CAISEGTGGRNSPLHF.